The 3 T cell receptor beta chains reported below all come from one sample, sequenced in a study of cytomegalovirus exposure and HLA in healthy donors. PCR primers comprised 60 Vbeta and 13 Jbeta primers. Some clones are missing from TCRdb's copy, which holds only in-frame ones; the method was immunoSEQ multiplex PCR. Here the sample spans 130,000 or so clones, around three quarters being singletons. The material sequenced was PBMCs. The receptors here all came from a middle-aged woman in good health and CMV-seronegative.

The chain employs TRBV6-5 and TRBJ2-7, with 12 positions matching TRBD1. The trim removed 7 bases at V and 7 bases at J, leaving 8 bases unmatched. The CDR3 is 14 amino acids. Germline V gene lookup returns CDR1 MNHEY and CDR2 SVGAGI. The CDR3 spells CASTPGTGGREQYF. CDR3 DNA: TGTGCCAGCACCCCCGGGACAGGGGGCCGGGAGCAGTACTTC.

The chain joins TRBV7-2 to TRBJ1-1; no firm D call. Germline lookup yields CDR1 SGHTA and CDR2 FQGNSA. Trimming removed 4 bases at V and 5 bases at J, with 11 bases between. The CDR3 covers 13 residues. The CDR3 coding sequence is TGTGCCAGCAGCTGGAGGGAAGGAACTGAAGCTTTCTTT. Translating it yields CASSWREGTEAFF.

This chain uses TRBV6-1 with TRBJ2-1, with D tentatively TRBD1 (5 bases). V lost 3 bases and J lost 7, with 13 bases in between. CDR1 is MNHNS, CDR2 SASEGT, per germline. CDR3 length: 14 residues. The CDR3 spells CASSDYVTGNEQFF. The CDR3 nucleotides are TGTGCCAGCAGTGATTATGTTACAGGTAATGAGCAGTTCTTC.